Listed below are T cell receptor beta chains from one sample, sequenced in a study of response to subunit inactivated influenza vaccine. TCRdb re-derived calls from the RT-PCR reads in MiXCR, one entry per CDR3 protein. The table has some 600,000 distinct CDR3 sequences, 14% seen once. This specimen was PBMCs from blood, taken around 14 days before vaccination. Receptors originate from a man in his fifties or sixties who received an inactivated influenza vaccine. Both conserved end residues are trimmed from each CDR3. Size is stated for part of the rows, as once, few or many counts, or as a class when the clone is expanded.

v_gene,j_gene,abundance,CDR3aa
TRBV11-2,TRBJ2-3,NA,ASSSPGDTDTQY
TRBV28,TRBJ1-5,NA,ASTAGTLNQPQH
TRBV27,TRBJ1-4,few,ASSRRGDRALEKLF
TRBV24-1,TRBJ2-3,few,ATSDFPGTASTDTQY
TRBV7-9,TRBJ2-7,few,ASSSSGGWSYEQY
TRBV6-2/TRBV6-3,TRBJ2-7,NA,ASSYRADRSSYEQY
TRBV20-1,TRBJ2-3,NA,SARVGATFTDTQY
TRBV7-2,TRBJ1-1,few,ASSLVRASTEAF
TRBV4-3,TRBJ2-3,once,ASSQGTSGGKTDTQY
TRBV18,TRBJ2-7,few,ASSPGGTGTDEQY
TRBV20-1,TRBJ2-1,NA,SAIGREGPTYNEQF
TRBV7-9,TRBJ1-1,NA,ASSLPARGVTEAF
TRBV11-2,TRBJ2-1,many,ASSLESGDEQF
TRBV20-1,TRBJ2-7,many,SARRASGRFYEQY
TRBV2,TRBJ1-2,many,ASRDPNYGYT
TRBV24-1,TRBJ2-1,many,ATSEWRGYQRVNEQF
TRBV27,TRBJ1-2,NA,ASSTLGQGSYGYT
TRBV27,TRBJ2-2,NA,ASSSRGGSGELF
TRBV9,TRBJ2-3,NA,ASSVGAAGDLDTQY
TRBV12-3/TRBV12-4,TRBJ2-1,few,ASSPQGNNNEQF
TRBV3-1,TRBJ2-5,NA,ASSQGLRGRETQY
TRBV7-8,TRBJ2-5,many,ASSLGYTGSQETQY
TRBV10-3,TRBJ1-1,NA,AISEYGNTEAF
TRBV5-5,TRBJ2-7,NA,ASNDPGIRTYEQY
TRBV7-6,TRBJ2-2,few,ASSLRAEGGSSLRLSGELF
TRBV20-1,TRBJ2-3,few,SARPLGQGAADTQY
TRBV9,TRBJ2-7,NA,ASSVGTAGGSYEQY
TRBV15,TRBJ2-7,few,ATSRGLAESGVYEQY
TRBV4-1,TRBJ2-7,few,ASSQDQDFYEQY
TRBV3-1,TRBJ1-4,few,ASSQESLQGSNEKLF
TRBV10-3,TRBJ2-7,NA,AIWRGQGYEQY
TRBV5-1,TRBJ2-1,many,ASRASGSYNEQF
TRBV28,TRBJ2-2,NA,ASSPLGGELF